This entry lists 5 T cell receptor beta chains sequenced from one sample in a study of T-cell reconstitution after alpha-beta-depleted transplantation in children. Unique molecular identifiers featured in how the TCRbeta library was prepared. Each CDR3 protein gets one entry after TCRdb re-called the PCR reads with MiXCR. The table records almost 600,000 distinct CDR3 sequences, approximately 30% of them present only once. Sequenced material: PBMCs, taken before TCRalphabeta/CD19-depleted stem cell transplant. The receptor source for this set is a boy under three years old with Wiskott-Aldrich syndrome, due to receive a stem cell transplant.

The CDR3 region is CASSLVAGAHQETQYF. In DNA, the CDR3 is TGTGCCAGCAGCTTAGTGGCGGGAGCTCACCAAGAGACCCAGTACTTC. The chain employs TRBV7-8 and TRBJ2-5; the match to TRBD2 covers 7 bases. Trimming at V came to 1 base and at J to 0 bases, leaving 5 bases not matched to a gene. The germline gives CDR1 SGHVS, CDR2 FQNEAQ. The CDR3 has 16 residues.

There are a few counts of this clonotype. The chain employs TRBV20-1 and TRBJ2-7; D could derive from TRBD1 or TRBD2 (5 bases each). This CDR3 region has 13 residues. V was pared by 3 bases and J by 9 bases, with 18 bases between. Germline values: CDR1 DFQATT, CDR2 SNEGSKA (reference sequence). The CDR3 sequence is CSASRDPNNPQYF. CDR3 sequence (DNA): TGCAGTGCTAGCCGGGACCCTAATAACCCGCAGTACTTC.

This clonotype was found a few times. This rearrangement joins TRBV20-1 to TRBJ2-5; 11 positions match TRBD2. The V and J ends lost 4 bases and 1 base, in that order; junction bases with no gene match: 5. The germline CDR1 and CDR2 sequences are DFQATT and SNEGSKA (reference sequence). The CDR3 length is 15 residues. The DNA of the CDR3 is TGCAGTGCTACTTTACTAGCGGGGGCCCAAGAGACCCAGTACTTC. Residues: CSATLLAGAQETQYF.

The chain carries TRBV15 and TRBJ1-5; D is ambiguous. V lost 1 base and J lost 0, with 10 bases in between. The CDR3 length is 16 residues. Looked up from germline, CDR1 is LNHNV and CDR2 is YYDKDF (reference sequence). CDR3 protein: CATSRGGDLSNQPQHF. As DNA, the CDR3 is TGTGCCACCAGCAGAGGTGGGGATCTTAGCAATCAGCCCCAGCATTTT.

This chain links TRBV20-1 with TRBJ2-1; 8 bases map to TRBD2. CDR3 length: 14 residues. Germline V gene data show CDR1 as DFQATT and CDR2 as SNEGSKA (reference sequence). After removal of 0 bases from V and 10 bases from J, the junction contained 8 bases not matched to a gene. CDR3 DNA: TGCAGTGCTAGAGATACGGGAGGGCCCAGGGAGCAGTTCTTC. Amino acids: CSARDTGGPREQFF.